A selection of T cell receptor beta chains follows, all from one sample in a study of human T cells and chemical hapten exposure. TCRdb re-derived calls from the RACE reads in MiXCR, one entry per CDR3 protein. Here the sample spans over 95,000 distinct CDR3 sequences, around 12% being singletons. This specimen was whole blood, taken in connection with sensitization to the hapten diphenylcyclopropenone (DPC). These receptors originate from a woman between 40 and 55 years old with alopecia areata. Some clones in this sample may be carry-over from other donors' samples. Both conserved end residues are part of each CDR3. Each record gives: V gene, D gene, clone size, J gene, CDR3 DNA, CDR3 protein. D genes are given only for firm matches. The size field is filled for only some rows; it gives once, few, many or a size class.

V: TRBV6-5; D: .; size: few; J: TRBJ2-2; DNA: TGTGCCACCCGCCCGGGGGCGCGGACCGGGGAGCTGTTTTTT; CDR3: CATRPGARTGELFF
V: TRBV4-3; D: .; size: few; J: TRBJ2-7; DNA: TGCGCCAGCAGCCCGACCACAGGGTACGAGCAGTACTTC; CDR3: CASSPTTGYEQYF
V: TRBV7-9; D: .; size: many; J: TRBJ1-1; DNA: TGTGCCAGCAGCGACCATACAGCTTTACTAAGTATGAACACTGAAGCTTTCTTT; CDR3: CASSDHTALLSMNTEAFF
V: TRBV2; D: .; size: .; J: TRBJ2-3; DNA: TGTGCCAGCAGTCTCAGGACATATACAGATACGCAGTATTTT; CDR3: CASSLRTYTDTQYF
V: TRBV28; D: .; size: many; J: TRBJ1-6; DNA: TGTGCCAGCAGTTTATACCCCGACTTGGGGAATTCACCCCTCCACTTT; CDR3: CASSLYPDLGNSPLHF
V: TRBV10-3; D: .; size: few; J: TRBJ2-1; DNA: TGTGCCATCGCCCTAGAATCCCTTTCCAATGAGCAGTTCTTC; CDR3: CAIALESLSNEQFF
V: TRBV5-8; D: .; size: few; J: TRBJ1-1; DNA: TGTGCCAGCAGCTTGGGGCCAACCACTGAAGCTTTCTTT; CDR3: CASSLGPTTEAFF
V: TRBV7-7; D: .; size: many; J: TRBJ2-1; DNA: TGTGCTAGCAGCTCAACAGGTAGCTCCTACAATGAGCAGTTCTTC; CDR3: CASSSTGSSYNEQFF
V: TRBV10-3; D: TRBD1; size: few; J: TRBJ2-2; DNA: TGTGCCATCACCTCCGGGACAGTGCGAACCGGGGAGCTGTTTTTT; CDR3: CAITSGTVRTGELFF
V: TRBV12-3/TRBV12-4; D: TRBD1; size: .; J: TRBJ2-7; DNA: TGTGCCAGCAGTGACCCCGGGACAGGGGTTTACGAGCAGTACTTC; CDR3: CASSDPGTGVYEQYF
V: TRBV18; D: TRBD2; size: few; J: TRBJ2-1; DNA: TGTGCCAGCCGACAACTAGCGGACGGCCGCAATGAGCAGTTCTTC; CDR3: CASRQLADGRNEQFF
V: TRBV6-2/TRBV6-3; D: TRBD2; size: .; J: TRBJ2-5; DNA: TGTGCCAGCAGCCCCGGGCGCCTAGCGGGCTTTCAAGAGACCCAGTACTTC; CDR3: CASSPGRLAGFQETQYF
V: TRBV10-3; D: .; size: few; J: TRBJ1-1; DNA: TGTGCCATCAGTGAAGCCGGAGGAAGGACTGAAGCTTTCTTT; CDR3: CAISEAGGRTEAFF
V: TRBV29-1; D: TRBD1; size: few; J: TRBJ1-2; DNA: TGCAGCGTTGAAGTTCTGACAGGGAGAAGCTATGGCTACACCTTC; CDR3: CSVEVLTGRSYGYTF
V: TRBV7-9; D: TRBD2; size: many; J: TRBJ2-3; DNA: TGTGCCAGCAACGCACTAGCGGGAGGGCGCGGAGATACGCAGTATTTT; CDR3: CASNALAGGRGDTQYF
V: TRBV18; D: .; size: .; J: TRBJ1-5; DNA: TGTGCCAGCTCACCATTCCAGGGTAATCAGCCCCAGCATTTT; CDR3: CASSPFQGNQPQHF
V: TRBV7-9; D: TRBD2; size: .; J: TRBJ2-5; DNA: TGTGCCAGCAGAGATGGACTAGCGGGTCTTGAGACCCAGTACTTC; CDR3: CASRDGLAGLETQYF
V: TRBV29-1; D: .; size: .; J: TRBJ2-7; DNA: TGCAGCGTTGTCGGACAGTTGAGCTCCTACGAGCAGTACTTC; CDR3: CSVVGQLSSYEQYF
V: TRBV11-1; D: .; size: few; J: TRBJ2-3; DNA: TGTGCCAGCAGGGGGGCCCTCACAGATACGCAGTATTTT; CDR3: CASRGALTDTQYF
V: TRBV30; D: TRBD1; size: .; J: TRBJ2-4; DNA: TGTGCCTGGAGTGCAGGACAGGGGGTTTCGACTCGGTCCAAAAACATTCAGTACTTC; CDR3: CAWSAGQGVSTRSKNIQYF
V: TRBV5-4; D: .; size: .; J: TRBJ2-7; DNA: TGTGCCAGCAGCTGGGACGACTCGGCCTACGAGCAGTACTTC; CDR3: CASSWDDSAYEQYF
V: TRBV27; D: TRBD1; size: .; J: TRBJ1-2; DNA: TGTGCCAGCAGGCCGCTCGGGACAGGGTTTAACTATGGCTACACCTTC; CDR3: CASRPLGTGFNYGYTF
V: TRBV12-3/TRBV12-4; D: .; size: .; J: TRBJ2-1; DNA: TGTGCCAGCAGCCCAGGGGTCCGGGAGCAGTTCTTC; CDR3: CASSPGVREQFF
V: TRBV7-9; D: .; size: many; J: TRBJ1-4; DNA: TGTGCCAGCAGCTTAGTCTCGGGCAGCGCTAATGAAAAACTGTTTTTT; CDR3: CASSLVSGSANEKLFF
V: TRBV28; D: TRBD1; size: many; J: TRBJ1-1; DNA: TGTGCCAGCAGGACAGGGGGCAACACTGAAGCTTTCTTT; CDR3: CASRTGGNTEAFF
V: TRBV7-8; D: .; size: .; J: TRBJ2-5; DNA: TGTGCCAGCAGCTTAAGGGCTATCGGAGAGACCCAGTACTTC; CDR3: CASSLRAIGETQYF
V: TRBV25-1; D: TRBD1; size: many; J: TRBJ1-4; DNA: TGTGCCAGCAGTGACGACAGGGGGGCGGAAAAACTGTTTTTT; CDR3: CASSDDRGAEKLFF
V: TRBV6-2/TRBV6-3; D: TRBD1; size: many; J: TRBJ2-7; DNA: TGTGCCAGCAGTTACTCGTTCGCCGGACAGGGGAACGAGCAGTACTTC; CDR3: CASSYSFAGQGNEQYF
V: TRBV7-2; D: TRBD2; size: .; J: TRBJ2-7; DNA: TGTGCCAGCAGCCAATCTAGCGGGAGTACCTACGAGCAGTACTTC; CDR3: CASSQSSGSTYEQYF
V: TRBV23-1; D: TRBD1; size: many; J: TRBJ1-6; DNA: TGCGCCAGCAGTCAATCGAACGCCTGGGACAGCCTGGGATCACCCCTCCACTTT; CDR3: CASSQSNAWDSLGSPLHF
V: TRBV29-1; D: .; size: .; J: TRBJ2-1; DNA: TGCAGCGTTGGAAGGAGCTCCTACAATGAGCAGTTCTTC; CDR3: CSVGRSSYNEQFF
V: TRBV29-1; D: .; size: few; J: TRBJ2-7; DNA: TGCAGCGTTCGCGAAGTTTCTGACGAGCAGTACTTC; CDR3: CSVREVSDEQYF
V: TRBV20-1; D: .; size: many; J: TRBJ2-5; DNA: TGCAGTGCTACTTCAGTGGGCCACGAACAAGAGACCCAGTACTTC; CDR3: CSATSVGHEQETQYF
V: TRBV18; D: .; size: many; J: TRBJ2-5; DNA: TGTGCCAGCTCACCACCGGGTGAGACCCAGTACTTC; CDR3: CASSPPGETQYF
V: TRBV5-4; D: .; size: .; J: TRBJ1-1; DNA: TGTGCCAGCAGCCCTACGGACACTGAAGCTTTCTTT; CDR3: CASSPTDTEAFF
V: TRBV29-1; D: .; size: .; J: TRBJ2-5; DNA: TGCAGCGTAAACCTTCGGCCCGGGGAGACCCAGTACTTC; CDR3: CSVNLRPGETQYF
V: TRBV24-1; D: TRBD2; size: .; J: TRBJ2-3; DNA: TGTGCCACCAGTGATTTGCGGGCTAGCGGGAGGACAGATACGCAGTATTTT; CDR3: CATSDLRASGRTDTQYF
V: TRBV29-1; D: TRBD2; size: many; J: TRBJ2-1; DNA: TGCAGCGTCTCCGAAGGGCTAGCGGGGACCAATGAGCAGTTCTTC; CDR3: CSVSEGLAGTNEQFF
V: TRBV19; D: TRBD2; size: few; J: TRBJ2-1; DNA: TGTGCCAGTAATCGGCTAGCGGGTTCCTACAATGAGCAGTTCTTC; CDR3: CASNRLAGSYNEQFF
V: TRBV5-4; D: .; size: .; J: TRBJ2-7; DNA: TGTGCCAGCAGCTCACTTCTCTTGGGAGCCCCCTACGAGCAGTACTTC; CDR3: CASSSLLLGAPYEQYF
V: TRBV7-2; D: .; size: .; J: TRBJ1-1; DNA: TGTGCCAGCAGCCTAGATAGGGGGAAGGCTTTCTTT; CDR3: CASSLDRGKAFF
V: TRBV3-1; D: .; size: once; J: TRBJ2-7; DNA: TGTGCCAGCAGCCGAGGGGGGAGGTACGAGCAGTACTTC; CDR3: CASSRGGRYEQYF